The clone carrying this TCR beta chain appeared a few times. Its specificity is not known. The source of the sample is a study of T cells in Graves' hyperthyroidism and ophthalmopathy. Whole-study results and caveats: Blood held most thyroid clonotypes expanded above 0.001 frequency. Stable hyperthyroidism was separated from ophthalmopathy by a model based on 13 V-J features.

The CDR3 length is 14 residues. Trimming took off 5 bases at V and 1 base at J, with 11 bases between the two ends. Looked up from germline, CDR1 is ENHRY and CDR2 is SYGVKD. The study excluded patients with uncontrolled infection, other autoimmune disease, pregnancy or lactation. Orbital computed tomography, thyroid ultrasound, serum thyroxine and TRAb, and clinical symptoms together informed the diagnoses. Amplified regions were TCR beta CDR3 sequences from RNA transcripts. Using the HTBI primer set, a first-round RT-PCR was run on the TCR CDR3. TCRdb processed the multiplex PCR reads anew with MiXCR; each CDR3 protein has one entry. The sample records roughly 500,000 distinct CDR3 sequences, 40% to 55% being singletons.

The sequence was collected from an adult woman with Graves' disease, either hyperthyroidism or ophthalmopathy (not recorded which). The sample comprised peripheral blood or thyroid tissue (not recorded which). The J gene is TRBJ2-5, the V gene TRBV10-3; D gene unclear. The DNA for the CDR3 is TGTGCCATCAGTAAGGGTCTTTCCCAAGAGACCCAGTACTTC. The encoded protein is CAISKGLSQETQYF.